A selection of T cell receptor beta chains follows, all from one sample in a study of identical twins. One entry per CDR3 protein results from TCRdb running MiXCR on the 5' RACE reads. The sample has roughly 720,000 distinct CDR3 sequences; 15% to 20% are singletons. This same sample was also part of a study on T cells expressing NK-cell markers.

Sequenced sample: PBMCs. These TCRs come from a woman under 30 in good health. The CDR3 runs from the conserved cysteine through the conserved F or W. The D gene is left open where the match is weak. Rows may omit the clone size; those that give it use once, few, many or a size class.

J gene: TRBJ1-1
clone size: NA
V gene: TRBV5-6
D gene: NA
CDR3 DNA: TGTGCCAGCAGCTTGTTAGGAATGGGGGACACTGAAGCTTTCTTT
CDR3 protein: CASSLLGMGDTEAFF

J gene: TRBJ2-7
clone size: few
V gene: TRBV6-1
D gene: TRBD1
CDR3 DNA: TGTGCCAGCACCAAAGGACAGGGAGATGGGGAGCAGTACTTC
CDR3 protein: CASTKGQGDGEQYF

J gene: TRBJ1-2
clone size: many
V gene: TRBV6-5
D gene: NA
CDR3 DNA: TGTGCCAGCAGTTACTCGAGTGGGGGCAGATCAAGCGGCTACACCTTC
CDR3 protein: CASSYSSGGRSSGYTF

J gene: TRBJ2-3
clone size: NA
V gene: TRBV7-9
D gene: TRBD2
CDR3 DNA: TGTGCCAGCAGTTCAGGACTAGCGGGGGGGCAAGATACGCAGTATTTT
CDR3 protein: CASSSGLAGGQDTQYF

J gene: TRBJ2-6
clone size: NA
V gene: TRBV10-3
D gene: NA
CDR3 DNA: TGTGCCACCCGGGCCCTCGATGGGGCCAACGTCCTGACTTTC
CDR3 protein: CATRALDGANVLTF

J gene: TRBJ2-5
clone size: few
V gene: TRBV11-1
D gene: TRBD1
CDR3 DNA: TGTGCCAGCAGCTTCGGGACAGGGGGCGCCGGGGGGGAAGAGACCCAGTACTTC
CDR3 protein: CASSFGTGGAGGEETQYF

J gene: TRBJ2-2
clone size: NA
V gene: TRBV5-6
D gene: NA
CDR3 DNA: TGTGCCAGCAGCATACGACCCACCGGGGAGCTGTTTTTT
CDR3 protein: CASSIRPTGELFF

J gene: TRBJ1-1
clone size: NA
V gene: TRBV6-5
D gene: TRBD1
CDR3 DNA: TGTGCCAGCAGTTACTCGACAGGGTCGGGCACTGAAGCTTTCTTT
CDR3 protein: CASSYSTGSGTEAFF

J gene: TRBJ2-2
clone size: NA
V gene: TRBV5-1
D gene: NA
CDR3 DNA: TGCGCCAGCAGCTTGGTCGTCCGTGAAGTGGAGCTGTTTTTT
CDR3 protein: CASSLVVREVELFF

J gene: TRBJ2-3
clone size: NA
V gene: TRBV29-1
D gene: NA
CDR3 DNA: TGCAGCGTGCCCGGACTGATCACAGATACGCAGTATTTT
CDR3 protein: CSVPGLITDTQYF